This T cell receptor beta chain stems from a study of blood T cell repertoires in COVID-19 (dated by TCRdb to the early 2020s). At the level of the whole study: Samples covering the acute and convalescent phases of COVID-19 were provided by collaborators in the United States, Italy and Spain. Samples came from the ongoing ImmuneRACE study (first 160 participants) plus 1,254 subjects from 6 global collaborators. The material from the prospective study consisted of cDNA or gDNA derived from T cells, B-cell-depleted T cells, or PBMCs. Where available, HLA class I and class II types were taken from metadata supplied by the sample provider and were not determined by assay-based typing. The repertoires were made available in a free public database intended to serve as a resource for research on the immune response to SARS-CoV-2. Deeply sampled blood TCRbeta repertoires from subjects exposed to, actively infected with, or recovered from COVID-19 were included in the dataset. A de-identified subject ID, COVID-19 status, age in years and sex were almost always included in the sample metadata. Broad study findings and their caveats: The quantity of clinical and demographic metadata differed by source and by participant and was supplied without curation.

TCRbeta CDR3 regions were amplified from genomic DNA using the immunoSEQ Assay, a bias-controlled multiplex PCR. The study's own analysis went as follows. The number of nucleated cells in each sample was estimated by amplification of reference gene primers within the assay. To quantify the absolute abundance of each unique TCRbeta CDR3 rearrangement, sequence reads were collapsed and filtered. For each sample, productive Simpson clonality was calculated as the square root of Simpson's diversity index across productive rearrangements. The immuneACCESS repertoire file appears here via TCRdb, limited to in-frame rearrangements. These files lack a portion of the clones; in checked studies, under half of the deficit traces to unresolved V genes, and the cause of the others is not known. The V and J calls and clone size come from that table; D and trimming were worked out from the DNA. The sample yields 95,000 to 150,000 clones; 60% to 80% were counted once. The ten largest clones take up over 6.5% of the sample.

Each collaborating institution followed its own protocols to collect whole blood in K2EDTA tubes. For TCRbeta analysis, collaborator samples were shipped as frozen whole blood, as isolated PBMCs, or as DNA extracted from either sample type. This clone came up once. Its recognized antigen is unknown. No qualities accompany the bases; no much larger clone lies one base away. The trim is 4 bases for V and 3 bases for J, with a gap of 8 bases between the germline ends. Counted from cysteine to phenylalanine, this CDR3 has 13 amino acids. CDR3 DNA only is kept here, 39 bases in frame from base 1. According to the germline V gene, CDR1 reads KGHDR and CDR2 reads SFDVKD.

The sequenced sample was peripheral blood. This TCR derives from a human donor in a cohort sampled during active COVID-19. This receptor chain uses TRBV24-1 and TRBJ1-1; the D gene is possibly TRBD1, with 5 bases matching. The CDR3 loop reads CATSEGGDTEAFF. The nucleotide sequence is TGTGCCACCAGTGAGGGGGGGGACACTGAAGCTTTCTTT.